Listed here are 17 T cell receptor beta chains from one sample, sequenced in a study of T cells expressing NK-cell markers. TCRdb re-called the 5' RACE reads and shows each CDR3 protein once, DNA omitted. This sample's table reports about 460,000 distinct CDR3 sequences. The source material was blood T cells: a sorted CD56 or NKG2C T cell subset, CD4+ or CD8+ T cells, or bulk PBMC T cells (not recorded which). Source of these receptors: a woman between 50 and 59 years old in good health.

The chain carries TRBV10-3 and TRBJ2-5; the TRBD1 assignment by TCRdb is unverifiable without DNA. Germline V gives CDR1 ENHRY, CDR2 SYGVKD. This CDR3 has 14 amino acids. The CDR3: CAISGTGWEETQYF.

V and J are TRBV5-1 and TRBJ2-1. The germline gives CDR1 SGHRS, CDR2 YFSETQ. The CDR3 covers 12 residues. The CDR3 loop reads CASSWGVNEQFF.

The CDR3 loop is CAISVGGPAGELFF. J is TRBJ2-2 and V is TRBV10-3; TCRdb picks TRBD1, but there is no DNA to check that call. CDR3 length: 14 amino acids. Germline values: CDR1 ENHRY, CDR2 SYGVKD.

The V and J genes are TRBV20-1 and TRBJ2-3; TCRdb calls TRBD2, which cannot be checked without DNA. The germline CDR1 and CDR2 sequences are DFQATT and SNEGSKA (reference sequence). The CDR3 spans 15 residues. The CDR3 spells CSAKDWNSVADTQYF.

The rearrangement joins TRBV7-9 to TRBJ2-4. The CDR3 consists of 14 residues. CDR1 and CDR2 from the germline V gene are SEHNR and FQNEAQ (reference sequence). CDR3 protein: CASSLDQVKNIQYF.

The chain employs TRBV29-1 and TRBJ2-5; the D gene TCRdb calls, TRBD2, cannot be checked with no DNA. Germline V lookup: CDR1 SQVTM, CDR2 ANQGSEA. The CDR3 is 14 residues long. CDR3 residues: CSGRRLANPRDQYF. Full variable domain (outside the CDR3, taken from reference TRBV29-1 and TRBJ2-5): SAVISQKPSRDICQRGTSLTIQCQVDSQVTMMFWYRQQPGQSLTLIATANQGSEATYESGFVIDKFPISRPNLTFSTLTVSNMSPEDSSIYLCSGRRLANPRDQYFGPGTRLLVL.

The V call is TRBV30, the J call TRBJ2-2; TCRdb selects TRBD1, and the lack of DNA leaves this call unchecked. Germline V gene lookup returns CDR1 GTSNPN and CDR2 SVGIG (reference sequence). The CDR3 is made up of 13 amino acids. The CDR3: CADRALARGELFF. The variable domain in full, with the rest retrieved from reference TRBV30 and TRBJ2-2, is SQTIHQWPATLVQPVGSPLSLECTVEGTSNPNLYWYRQAAGRGLQLLFYSVGIGQISSEVPQNLSASRPQDRQFILSSKKLLLSDSGFYLCADRALARGELFFGEGSRLTVL.

V usage is TRBV20-1 and J usage is TRBJ2-1; TCRdb proposes TRBD2, but this gene call is untestable without DNA. The CDR3 spans 13 residues. Germline V gives CDR1 DFQATT, CDR2 SNEGSKA (reference sequence). CDR3 in amino acids: CSARTRGGNEQFF.

The chain links TRBV5-6 to TRBJ2-3; the TRBD1 assignment by TCRdb is unverifiable without DNA. The CDR3 is made up of 13 amino acids. Germline lookup yields CDR1 SGHDT and CDR2 YYEEEE. The CDR3 spells CASSFSGPDTQYF.

V is TRBV12-3 or TRBV12-4 and J is TRBJ2-5; TCRdb lists TRBD1, though no DNA is available to test this call. There are 15 residues in the CDR3. CDR3 loop: CASSENRDIQETQYF.

This chain uses TRBV9 with TRBJ2-5; the TRBD1 assignment by TCRdb is unverifiable without DNA. Looked up from germline, CDR1 is SGDLS and CDR2 is YYNGEE. The CDR3 consists of 13 residues. CDR3 loop: CASSAQGLETQYF.

The chain couples TRBV5-1 to TRBJ2-4; TCRdb's assignment of TRBD1 cannot be checked, as there is no DNA. The CDR3 covers 17 residues. From germline, CDR1 is SGHRS and CDR2 YFSETQ. The CDR3 protein is CASSQGGVWLAKNIQYF.

The chain uses TRBV6-5 and TRBJ1-3; TCRdb calls TRBD1, which cannot be checked without DNA. The CDR3 has 14 amino acids. CDR1 and CDR2 (germline): MNHEY, SVGAGI. CDR3 in amino acids: CASSSPTGGNTIYF.

V usage is TRBV3-1 and J usage is TRBJ2-1; TCRdb gives TRBD2 as the D gene, but with no DNA this cannot be confirmed. CDR3 length equals 16 residues. Per germline, CDR1 LGHDT and CDR2 YNNKEL (reference sequence). CDR3 residues: CASSRLAGGAPNEQFF.

This chain uses TRBV20-1 with TRBJ2-1; the D call from TCRdb, TRBD1, cannot be confirmed without DNA. Germline assignment: CDR1 DFQATT and CDR2 SNEGSKA (reference sequence). The CDR3 totals 15 residues. CDR3 loop: CSAERDRGPYNEQFF.

The gene calls are TRBV20-1 and TRBJ2-1; there is no DNA to check the TCRdb D call of TRBD2. Germline-derived CDR1 and CDR2 are DFQATT and SNEGSKA (reference sequence). The CDR3 has 14 residues. The CDR3 spells CSAGLSGSYNEQFF.

The chain uses TRBV20-1 and TRBJ2-1; TCRdb's D gene call, TRBD2, goes unchecked for lack of DNA. Germline CDR1 DFQATT, CDR2 SNEGSKA (reference sequence). The CDR3 sequence is 16 residues long. The CDR3 here is CSARPTTSGASNEQFF.